The entry below describes one T cell receptor (beta chain). Its antigen is as yet unknown. Thawed PBMCs were FACS-sorted into unstimulated CD4+CD25+CD127- regulatory T cells, CD4+CD25- non-regulatory cells, CD4 and CD8 cells. The table came from immunoSEQ multiplex PCR; TCRdb's copy has only in-frame clones and leaves some out. The data show roughly 64,000 clones, with roughly 98% seen just once and around 0.34% held by the top ten. V shed 4 bases and J shed 0 bases, with 12 bases lying between them. This CDR3 is 15 amino acids long. Germline V gene data show CDR1 as SGHAT and CDR2 as FQNNGV. This sample is drawn from a study of Tregs in tolerant kidney transplant recipients. Study observations and caveats: No direct test of biological reproducibility was done here.

The chain combines TRBV11-2 with TRBJ1-1; TRBD1 might be the D (5 bases). This sample comprised Tregs from blood, obtained before the transplant. The receptor was isolated from a human donor who received a combined kidney and bone marrow transplant. CDR3 loop: CASSYHQGLNTEAFF. The CDR3 DNA sequence: TGTGCCAGCAGCTATCACCAGGGTCTGAACACTGAAGCTTTCTTT.